A selection of T cell receptor beta chains follows, all from one sample in a study of blood T cell repertoires in COVID-19. Sequencing used immunoSEQ multiplex PCR; TCRdb keeps in-frame clones, though not all of them. Altogether 200,000 to 300,000 clones are present, approximately 84% being singletons, with the ten largest covering approximately 8%. Sequenced material: peripheral blood. These receptors all stem from a woman of 80 years or more with acute or convalescent COVID-19. CDR3s include the opening cysteine and the closing phenylalanine or tryptophan. Each record gives: CDR3 protein, CDR3 DNA, V gene, D gene, clone size, J gene. The D gene is left open where the match is weak. Rows give clone size only sometimes, using once, few, many, or a class for an expanded clone.

CDR3aa: CASSRGLAGAVYTDTQYF
CDR3nt: TGTGCCAGCAGTCGCGGACTAGCGGGAGCGGTTTACACAGATACGCAGTATTTT
v_gene: TRBV2
d_gene: TRBD2
abundance: NA
j_gene: TRBJ2-3

CDR3aa: CASSLEDRKNSNQPQHF
CDR3nt: TGTGCCAGCAGCTTAGAAGACAGAAAGAATAGCAATCAGCCCCAGCATTTT
v_gene: TRBV7-2
d_gene: NA
abundance: NA
j_gene: TRBJ1-5

CDR3aa: CASTRDRSIQYF
CDR3nt: TGTGCCAGCACCCGGGACAGAAGCATTCAGTACTTC
v_gene: TRBV6-6
d_gene: TRBD1
abundance: NA
j_gene: TRBJ2-4

CDR3aa: CASSPQGNGNSPLHF
CDR3nt: TGTGCCAGCAGTCCTCAGGGTAACGGGAATTCACCCCTCCACTTT
v_gene: TRBV27
d_gene: NA
abundance: NA
j_gene: TRBJ1-6

CDR3aa: CASSPRGGAADTQYF
CDR3nt: TGTGCCAGCAGCCCACGCGGGGGGGCCGCAGATACGCAGTATTTT
v_gene: TRBV11-2
d_gene: TRBD2
abundance: NA
j_gene: TRBJ2-3

CDR3aa: CATMTGGLNSNQPQHF
CDR3nt: TGTGCCACCATGACAGGGGGCCTCAATAGCAATCAGCCCCAGCATTTT
v_gene: TRBV24-1
d_gene: TRBD1
abundance: NA
j_gene: TRBJ1-5

CDR3aa: CASSEGQFNSPLHF
CDR3nt: TGTGCCAGCAGTGAAGGACAGTTTAATTCACCCCTCCACTTT
v_gene: TRBV2
d_gene: NA
abundance: NA
j_gene: TRBJ1-6

CDR3aa: CASSLGAPKDSPLHF
CDR3nt: TGTGCCAGCAGCTTGGGGGCACCCAAGGATTCACCCCTCCACTTT
v_gene: TRBV5-4
d_gene: NA
abundance: NA
j_gene: TRBJ1-6

CDR3aa: CASSKNRDMSTDTQYF
CDR3nt: TGTGCCAGCAGTAAGAACCGGGACATGAGCACAGATACGCAGTATTTT
v_gene: TRBV6-6
d_gene: NA
abundance: NA
j_gene: TRBJ2-3

CDR3aa: CASSPRGFESPLHF
CDR3nt: TGTGCCAGCAGCCCTCGGGGATTTGAATCACCCCTCCACTTT
v_gene: TRBV14
d_gene: NA
abundance: NA
j_gene: TRBJ1-6

CDR3aa: CASSLGTGNQETQYF
CDR3nt: TGTGCCAGCTCACTTGGGACAGGGAACCAAGAGACCCAGTACTTC
v_gene: TRBV18
d_gene: TRBD1
abundance: NA
j_gene: TRBJ2-5

CDR3aa: CASSPAGLDPYNEQFF
CDR3nt: TGTGCCAGCAGCCCAGCGGGACTAGATCCGTACAATGAGCAGTTCTTC
v_gene: TRBV7-2
d_gene: TRBD2
abundance: NA
j_gene: TRBJ2-1

CDR3aa: CASSQDPMGTGGSAGGYTF
CDR3nt: TGCGCCAGCAGCCAAGATCCGATGGGGACAGGGGGATCAGCAGGGGGCTACACCTTC
v_gene: TRBV4-1
d_gene: TRBD1
abundance: NA
j_gene: TRBJ1-2

CDR3aa: CASSLGQGNTGELFF
CDR3nt: TGTGCCAGCAGTCTGGGACAGGGGAACACCGGGGAGCTGTTTTTT
v_gene: TRBV2
d_gene: TRBD1
abundance: NA
j_gene: TRBJ2-2

CDR3aa: CASSQGIRQDRGDTQYF
CDR3nt: TGCGCCAGCAGCCAAGGGATCAGACAGGACCGCGGAGATACGCAGTATTTT
v_gene: TRBV4-1
d_gene: NA
abundance: once
j_gene: TRBJ2-3

CDR3aa: CASTPLRRGAQGEQFF
CDR3nt: TGTGCCAGCACCCCTTTAAGGCGGGGGGCGCAGGGTGAGCAGTTCTTC
v_gene: TRBV28
d_gene: TRBD2
abundance: NA
j_gene: TRBJ2-1